Sequencing of this TCR beta chain was carried out in a study of T cells in Graves' hyperthyroidism and ophthalmopathy (dated by TCRdb to between 2017 and 2020). About the investigation overall: Peripheral blood samples were taken at the time of initial diagnosis, prior to any treatment. In more than 5 Graves' hyperthyroidism patients, the study also compared T-cell repertoires from thyroid tissue with T-cell repertoires from blood. The paper describes TCR Vbeta CDR3 sequencing of 140 or so peripheral blood samples, made up of roughly 45 ophthalmopathy patients, around 78 hyperthyroidism patients and 17 progressor patients. A discovery cohort of approximately 100 patients, roughly 40 with Graves' ophthalmopathy and approximately 60 with stable Graves' hyperthyroidism, was used to find distinguishing TCR V-J signatures. The approximately 100 discovery patients were randomly split 7:3 into training and test sets. Prospective prediction of ophthalmopathy was tested in an independent validation cohort of 18 to 20 hyperthyroidism patients and around 16 patients who later progressed to ophthalmopathy. After blood sampling, hyperthyroidism patients were treated with methimazole at a starting dose of 30 mg daily, and ophthalmopathy patients were treated with high-dose intravenous methylprednisolone.

The junction carries 11 bases between V and J, which are trimmed by 1 base and 5 bases respectively. The CDR3 has 14 amino acids, counting the end cysteine and phenylalanine. CDR3 DNA is the only sequence kept; it has 42 bases, read in frame from the first base. Moderately to severely active disease, a Clinical Activity Score of at least 3, a NOSPECS grade of at least 4, and a duration under 3 months were present in ophthalmopathy patients. Patients with uncontrolled infections, other autoimmune diseases, pregnancy or lactation were excluded. Diagnoses were based on clinical symptoms, serum thyroxine and TRAb, thyroid ultrasound and orbital computed tomography. PBMCs were separated from 8 to 10 ml of fresh peripheral blood using Ficoll-Paque density gradient centrifugation. Trizol reagent was used to extract total RNA, and RNA quality was then checked on an Agilent 2100 Bioanalyzer. About this clonotype: No cognate antigen has been identified for it. There are no base qualities to consult, and no much larger clone falls within one base.

Paper-wide results and their limitations: No statistical method was used to fix the sample size in advance, and group allocation was not hidden from the investigators. A 13 V-J signature model separated ophthalmopathy from stable hyperthyroidism, with approximately 86% sensitivity and 81% to 82% specificity in cross-validation and 80%/75% in testing. In validation, the model predicted progression to ophthalmopathy a median of about 5.9 months before onset, with about 71% sensitivity and 72.22% specificity. Most expanded thyroid clonotypes (frequency above 0.001) were also found in blood, which suggests that blood repertoires may mirror thyroid immune responses.

The TCR beta CDR3 regions were amplified from RNA transcripts. A first-round RT-PCR of the TCR CDR3 used the HTBI primer set with the Qiagen OneStep RT-PCR kit. Libraries were constructed in a second round of multiplex PCR, after which size selection and purification were performed. Libraries were sequenced paired-end with 100 bp reads on an Illumina HiSeq2000. As for how the authors treated the data: Raw data were processed with SOAPnuke, discarding reads with adapters, uncalled bases, mean Phred below 15, or no exact constant-primer or identifier match. COPE v1.2.5 was used to merge the high-quality paired reads, and each unique nucleotide sequence was defined as a clonotype. MiTCR v1.1 was used to align clonotypes to the IMGT TRBV, TRBD and TRBJ reference segments. The analysis included only V-J combinations with a frequency above 0.0001, which together covered roughly 99% of the repertoires. A TCS score was defined as the ratio between F50 (clonal expansion) and ExV (chaos), using BLOSUM62-based TCRdist between CDR3 peptides within each V-J. Welch's t-statistics and random forest reduced some 510 V-J features to roughly 13, which were used in a naive Bayes classifier (R e1071). In TCRdb, the public reads were trimmed at Q25 with fastp and aligned with MiXCR, with productive beta chains retained. Rows with one shared CDR3 protein collapse into an entry with the most common genes and DNA. The V and J calls here are based on TCRdb, not the publication. For this sample there are approximately 600,000 distinct CDR3 sequences; around 21% appear just once. About 34% of the sample belongs to the ten largest clones.

The rearranged chain carries TRBV12-3 or TRBV12-4 and TRBJ2-5, with the identity of the D gene unclear. The sequenced sample consisted of blood. This TCR was sampled from a young man with Graves' ophthalmopathy. The CDR3 reads CASSLGTGPETQYF. The nucleotide sequence is given as TGTGCCAGCAGTTTAGGGACGGGCCCGGAGACCCAGTACTTC.